These 25 T cell receptor beta chains were sequenced from one sample in a study of long-term antiretroviral therapy in people with HIV. The assay, immunoSEQ v3.0, was run at survey level. TCRdb's copy holds only in-frame clones and misses some; the assay was immunoSEQ multiplex PCR. The data hold tens of thousands of clones, with under 90% observed a single time. The starting material was unsorted PBMCs, obtained 0.8 years after starting antiretroviral therapy. The source is a young woman with HIV.

V and J are TRBV9 and TRBJ1-4; perhaps TRBD1 as D (6 bases). The CDR3 sequence is 19 residues long. Germline values: CDR1 SGDLS, CDR2 YYNGEE. Trimming shortened V by 0 bases and J by 0 bases, and 18 bases separated the two germline ends. As DNA, the CDR3 is TGTGCCAGCAGCGTAGGGGGGGGCAGGCGTCGAGCAACTAATGAAAAACTGTTTTTT. Translated, it gives CASSVGGGRRRATNEKLFF.

This clone was observed once. V is TRBV15 and J is TRBJ1-5; D is unclear. The germline V gene encodes CDR1 LNHNV and CDR2 YYDKDF (reference sequence). This CDR3 is 16 amino acids long. V was shortened by 0 bases and J by 0 bases, with 9 bases between the two germline ends. The CDR3 sequence: CATSRDGPYSNQPQHF. The CDR3 nucleotides read TGTGCCACCAGCAGAGATGGACCGTATAGCAATCAGCCCCAGCATTTT. Combining the CDR3 with reference TRBV15 and TRBJ1-5 gives the whole variable domain DAMVIQNPRYQVTQFGKPVTLSCSQTLNHNVMYWYQQKSSQAPKLLFHYYDKDFNNEADTPDNFQSRRPNTSFCFLDIRSPGLGDTAMYLCATSRDGPYSNQPQHFGDGTRLSIL.

The V call is TRBV27, the J call TRBJ2-2; 13 bases are shared with TRBD2. The CDR3 runs to 17 residues. The V segment lost 4 bases and the J segment 14 bases; nucleotides outside the gene matches: 16. The germline V gene encodes CDR1 MNHEY and CDR2 SMNVEV (reference sequence). This CDR3 is CASSSGGGLAGPKELFF. The CDR3 bases are TGTGCCAGCAGTTCGGGGGGGGGACTAGCGGGACCTAAAGAACTGTTTTTT.

This rearrangement joins TRBV6-4 to TRBJ2-7; 14 nucleotides agree with TRBD2. The germline CDR1 and CDR2 sequences are MRHNA and SNTAGT. J was trimmed by 7 bases and V by 2 bases; bases with no gene match: 19. The CDR3 contains 20 residues. CDR3 in amino acids: CASSDPGPGTSGSFFLEQYF. CDR3 DNA sequence: TGTGCCAGCAGTGACCCGGGTCCCGGGACTAGCGGGAGTTTTTTTCTTGAGCAGTACTTC.

CDR3 sequence (DNA): TGTGCCAGTAGTATTTTTAGCGGGGGTCCCTACAATGAGCAGTTCTTC. Amino acids: CASSIFSGGPYNEQFF. The V and J genes are TRBV19 and TRBJ2-1, with 9 positions matching TRBD2. Germline CDR1 and CDR2: LNHDA and SQIVND (reference sequence). The CDR3 extends over 16 amino acids. Trimming removed 3 bases from V and 2 bases from J; junction bases left unmatched: 5.

This clone was recorded once. The chain employs TRBV28 and TRBJ2-7; TRBD1 aligns across 8 bases. J was trimmed by 1 base and V by 4 bases; bases with no gene match: 9. CDR3 size: 16 residues. CDR1 is MDHEN and CDR2 is SYDVKM in the germline V gene. This chain's CDR3 is CASSSARGRGSYEQYF. The CDR3 nucleotides read TGTGCCAGCAGTTCAGCCAGGGGGCGGGGATCCTACGAGCAGTACTTC.

The chain employs TRBV27 and TRBJ1-5, with 7 bases lining up with TRBD1. V shed 6 bases and J 5 bases; nucleotides not matched to a gene: 10. The length of the CDR3 is 15 residues. In germline, CDR1 is MNHEY, CDR2 SMNVEV (reference sequence). The CDR3, as DNA: TGTGCCAGCAGCCTAAGCCGGGACAGATATCAGCCCCAGCATTTT. Residues: CASSLSRDRYQPQHF.

As for this clone: An end of the junction differs from the germline gene, which may be a read error. The CDR3, as DNA: TGTGCCAGCAGCTTAGATACGCAATTCCGGTTTTTT. Protein sequence: CASSLDTQFRFF. The rearrangement uses TRBV7-8 and TRBJ1-5; D unresolved. The CDR3 is 12 amino acids. Per germline, CDR1 SGHVS and CDR2 FQNEAQ.

The genes are TRBV10-3 and TRBJ2-7, with unresolved D. The V end was cut by 7 bases, the J end by 0 bases, with 7 bases between. The CDR3 spans 12 residues. Germline V CDR1 and CDR2: ENHRY, SYGVKD. CDR3 residues: CAITDPSYEQYF. In nucleotides, the CDR3 is TGTGCCATCACGGACCCCTCCTACGAGCAGTACTTC.

This chain links TRBV7-6 with TRBJ2-3, with 12 bases aligning to TRBD2. Germline CDR1 SGHVS, CDR2 FNYEAQ. V was clipped by 4 bases and J by 4 bases; unmatched bases: 15. This CDR3 is built from 19 residues. The CDR3 reads CASSSGQGRLAGVADTQYF. The CDR3 region has the DNA TGTGCCAGCAGCTCCGGACAGGGGAGACTAGCGGGAGTGGCAGATACGCAGTATTTT.

The genes are TRBV4-1 and TRBJ2-1, with D possibly being TRBD1 or TRBD2 (5 bases each). V shed 0 bases and J shed 9 bases, with 6 bases lying between them. Germline lookup yields CDR1 MGHRA and CDR2 YSYEKL. The CDR3 covers 12 residues. The CDR3 spells CASSQEGTEQFF. CDR3 nucleotides: TGCGCCAGCAGCCAAGAGGGGACTGAGCAGTTCTTC.

The chain recombines TRBV7-3 with TRBJ1-1; D gene unclear. Trimming left V 5 bases short and J 1 base short, with 26 bases between. CDR1 is SGHTA and CDR2 is FQGTGA in the germline V gene. This CDR3 comprises 19 residues. The CDR3 DNA sequence: TGTGCCAGCAGCGGCCCAATGCTTTTCGCAGCAACCACGAACACTGAAGCTTTCTTT. This encodes CASSGPMLFAATTNTEAFF. The full variable domain, completed using reference TRBV7-3 and TRBJ1-1, is GAGVSQTPSNKVTEKGKYVELRCDPISGHTALYWYRQSLGQGPEFLIYFQGTGAADDSGLPNDRFFAVRPEGSVSTLKIQRTERGDSAVYLCASSGPMLFAATTNTEAFFGQGTRLTVV.

The rearrangement uses TRBV5-1 and TRBJ2-1; D is undetermined. The V end was cut by 2 bases, the J end by 0 bases, with 12 bases between. In germline, CDR1 is SGHRS, CDR2 YFSETQ. The CDR3 spans 16 residues. In DNA form, the CDR3 reads TGCGCCAGCAGCTTACTACAAGGCGACTCCTACAATGAGCAGTTCTTC. Translated, it gives CASSLLQGDSYNEQFF. The full variable domain, its missing parts supplied by reference TRBV5-1 and TRBJ2-1, is KAGVTQTPRYLIKTRGQQVTLSCSPISGHRSVSWYQQTPGQGLQFLFEYFSETQRNKGNFPGRFSGRQFSNSRSEMNVSTLELGDSALYLCASSLLQGDSYNEQFFGPGTRLTVL.

DNA for the CDR3: TGTGCCAGCAGTACTTTAGGGGGGGTATATGGCTACACCTTC. It specifies CASSTLGGVYGYTF. V usage is TRBV28 and J usage is TRBJ1-2, with D possibly TRBD1 on 6 matching bases. This CDR3 comprises 14 residues. Trimming shortened V by 5 bases and J by 5 bases, and 15 bases separated the two germline ends. The germline V gene has CDR1 MDHEN and CDR2 SYDVKM.

The V and J genes are TRBV5-4 and TRBJ2-7; 8 positions agree with TRBD1. Germline CDR1 SGHNT, CDR2 YYREEE (reference sequence). The ends lost 5 bases at V and 3 bases at J; junction bases unmatched: 7. The CDR3 is 14 residues long. The CDR3 DNA reads as TGTGCCAGCAGTCCGGGGACAGGAGGCTACGAGCAGTACTTC. It specifies CASSPGTGGYEQYF.

The rearrangement joins TRBV28 to TRBJ2-7; D is uncertain. V lost 6 bases to trimming and J lost 2 bases, with 14 bases between them. CDR1 is MDHEN, CDR2 SYDVKM, per germline. The CDR3 extends over 14 amino acids. The CDR3 DNA reads as TGTGCCAGCAGCCCCCGGCTCGCTACCTACGAGCAGTACTTC. Translated, it gives CASSPRLATYEQYF.

The chain recombines TRBV11-2 with TRBJ2-2; either TRBD1 or TRBD2 may supply D (6 bases each). The CDR3 covers 14 residues. With 5 bases removed from V and 6 bases from J, the gap between germline ends came to 13 bases. Germline CDR1 is SGHAT and CDR2 is FQNNGV. This CDR3 is CASSRKGGPGELFF. The CDR3 nucleotides read TGTGCCAGCAGCCGTAAGGGGGGACCCGGGGAGCTGTTTTTT.

The chain has TRBV19 and TRBJ1-1, with TRBD1 as a possible D gene (6 bases). CDR1 is LNHDA, CDR2 SQIVND, per germline (reference sequence). V gave up 6 bases and J gave up 2 bases, with 10 bases separating them. The CDR3 extends over 13 amino acids. CDR3 DNA sequence: TGTGCCAGTAGGCTAGGGGGTAACACTGAAGCTTTCTTT. Protein: CASRLGGNTEAFF.

The chain carries TRBV7-9 and TRBJ2-1, with 10 bases lining up with TRBD2. V lost 2 bases, J lost 7 bases, and 8 bases stayed unmatched. This CDR3 is built from 16 residues. The V gene's germline CDR1 is SEHNR and CDR2 FQNEAQ (reference sequence). The CDR3 protein is CASSLLELAGNNEQFF. The CDR3 region has the DNA TGTGCCAGCAGCTTATTGGAACTAGCGGGAAATAATGAGCAGTTCTTC. Full variable domain (rest looked up from reference TRBV7-9 and TRBJ2-1): DTGVSQNPRHKITKRGQNVTFRCDPISEHNRLYWYRQTLGQGPEFLTYFQNEAQLEKSRLLSDRFSAERPKGSFSTLEIQRTEQGDSAMYLCASSLLELAGNNEQFFGPGTRLTVL.

The CDR3 spells CASTTSGGQIYEQYF. The CDR3, as DNA: TGTGCCAGCACTACCTCCGGGGGGCAGATCTACGAGCAGTACTTC. V and J are TRBV11-2 and TRBJ2-7; tentative D call: TRBD2 (7 bases). The CDR3 is 15 residues long. Germline values: CDR1 SGHAT, CDR2 FQNNGV. The V end lost 7 bases, the J end lost 3 bases, and 19 bases lay between the germline ends.

J is TRBJ2-1 and V is TRBV4-3; D assignment may be TRBD1 or TRBD2 (5 bases each). Germline-derived CDR1 and CDR2 are LGHNA and YSLEER. The CDR3 totals 13 residues. Trimming pared 3 bases from V and 10 bases from J, leaving 13 bases between. Here the CDR3 DNA reads TGCGCCAGCAGCCACCCCTCTCGGGACGAGCAGTTCTTC. As protein: CASSHPSRDEQFF.

This rearrangement joins TRBV9 to TRBJ1-1, with unresolved D. From germline, CDR1 is SGDLS and CDR2 YYNGEE. The CDR3 runs 13 residues. Deletions cut 3 bases from V and 3 bases from J, with 9 bases between. CDR3 region: CASSGGYDTEAFF. The CDR3 DNA reads as TGTGCCAGCAGCGGAGGGTATGACACTGAAGCTTTCTTT.

The gene calls are TRBV5-1 and TRBJ2-5, with 11 bases that match TRBD2. Germline V gives CDR1 SGHRS, CDR2 YFSETQ. This CDR3 spans 15 amino acids. V shed 3 bases and J 5 bases; nucleotides not matched to a gene: 6. Here the CDR3 DNA reads TGCGCCAGCAGCTCGACTAGCGGGATCGGGGAGACCCAGTACTTC. Protein sequence: CASSSTSGIGETQYF.

The V and J genes are TRBV4-3 and TRBJ2-3; no firm D call. CDR1 and CDR2 (germline): LGHNA, YSLEER. The CDR3 has 16 amino acids. V was shortened by 1 base and J by 0 bases, with 11 bases between the two germline ends. The CDR3 DNA sequence: TGCGCCAGCAGCCAAGGGTCAGTCCCTAGCACAGATACGCAGTATTTT. Its translation: CASSQGSVPSTDTQYF.

The CDR3 loop is CASSFRGSGADTQYF. The CDR3 DNA reads as TGTGCCAGCAGCTTCCGAGGGAGTGGGGCAGATACGCAGTATTTT. The V gene is TRBV5-6, the J gene TRBJ2-3; tentative D call: TRBD2 (5 bases). Germline CDR1 reads SGHDT; CDR2 reads YYEEEE. The CDR3 loop spans 15 amino acids. The V and J ends lost 2 bases and 4 bases respectively, with 14 bases between them.